These 21 T cell receptor beta chains were sequenced from one sample in a study of blood T cell repertoires in COVID-19. Using immunoSEQ multiplex PCR, the repertoire was profiled, and TCRdb retains in-frame clones only, with some absent. Of hundreds of thousands of clones in the sample, about 83% were seen once. Material: peripheral blood. All receptors come from a woman in her twenties or thirties with COVID-19, enrolled during active disease.

This rearrangement joins TRBV6-4 to TRBJ2-5; no clear D gene. This CDR3 comprises 9 residues. V lost 1 base and J lost 11, with 2 bases in between. Germline CDR1 is MRHNA and CDR2 is SNTAGT. DNA of the CDR3: TGTGCCAGCAGTGACTTACAGTACTTC. It codes for CASSDLQYF.

This clone occurred a few times. The chain has TRBV14 and TRBJ2-7; TRBD2 matches at 7 bases. The CDR3 contains 13 residues. V gave up 1 base and J gave up 5 bases; unmatched junction bases: 2. CDR1 and CDR2 (germline): SGHDN, FVKESK. CDR3 in amino acids: CASSQGTRHEQYF. The CDR3, as DNA: TGTGCCAGCAGCCAAGGGACTAGACACGAGCAGTACTTC.

The chain uses TRBV18 and TRBJ2-3; no firm D call. This CDR3 comprises 14 residues. V lost 3 bases to trimming and J lost 6 bases, with 13 bases between them. Germline lookup yields CDR1 KGHSH and CDR2 LQKENI. DNA for the CDR3: TGTGCCAGCTCACCGAAATCCGGTTGGGATACGCAGTATTTT. Its translation: CASSPKSGWDTQYF.

This rearrangement joins TRBV4-1 to TRBJ2-1; 11 nucleotides agree with TRBD2. V trimming: 6 bases; J trimming: 4 bases; junction bases outside the gene matches: 8. Germline lookup yields CDR1 MGHRA and CDR2 YSYEKL. This CDR3 region has 16 residues. The CDR3 DNA reads as TGCGCCAGCAGACGAACTAGCGGGAGTATGTACAATGAGCAGTTCTTC. This encodes CASRRTSGSMYNEQFF.

This chain joins TRBV18 and TRBJ1-2, with 7 positions matching TRBD1. With 3 bases clipped from V and 8 bases from J, the junction kept 6 bases outside the gene matches. CDR1 and CDR2 (germline): KGHSH, LQKENI. The CDR3 is made up of 13 amino acids. The CDR3 DNA is TGTGCCAGCTCACCTAAGACAGGGACAGGCTACACCTTC. It encodes CASSPKTGTGYTF.

This clone was seen only a few times. The CDR3 nucleotides are TGTGCCAGCAGCCAAGACAGGGGGAACACTGAAGCTTTCTTT. It yields the protein CASSQDRGNTEAFF. This chain uses TRBV4-2 with TRBJ1-1; D possibly corresponds to TRBD1 (6 bases). CDR1 is LGHNA and CDR2 is YNFKEQ in the germline V gene. Between the trimmed V and J ends, which lost 0 bases and 1 base, there was a span of 6 bases. The CDR3 spans 14 residues.

The chain links TRBV5-1 to TRBJ2-7; the match to TRBD1 covers 7 bases. Germline CDR1 SGHRS, CDR2 YFSETQ. The CDR3 consists of 15 residues. The junction had 8 bases not matched to a gene; V was cut back by 4 bases and J by 1 base. CDR3 sequence: CASSATGLRSYEQYF. CDR3 sequence (DNA): TGCGCCAGCAGCGCGACAGGGCTTAGGTCCTACGAGCAGTACTTC. The full variable domain, completed using reference TRBV5-1 and TRBJ2-7, is KAGVTQTPRYLIKTRGQQVTLSCSPISGHRSVSWYQQTPGQGLQFLFEYFSETQRNKGNFPGRFSGRQFSNSRSEMNVSTLELGDSALYLCASSATGLRSYEQYFGPGTRLTVT.

This chain connects TRBV6-2 or TRBV6-3 to TRBJ1-1; the D gene is possibly TRBD1 (6 bases). V lost 6 bases, J lost 1 base, and 18 bases lay in between. CDR3 length: 16 residues. The germline CDR1 and CDR2 sequences are MNHEY and SVGEGT. This CDR3 reads CASSIFTGWGNTEAFF. The CDR3 coding sequence is TGTGCCAGCAGCATCTTTACAGGGTGGGGGAACACTGAAGCTTTCTTT.

This chain joins TRBV7-3 and TRBJ2-1, with D perhaps matching TRBD1 (7 bases). Trimming left V 4 bases short and J 5 bases short, with 9 bases between. The length of the CDR3 is 13 residues. CDR1 is SGHTA and CDR2 is FQGTGA in the germline V gene. DNA for the CDR3: TGTGCCAGCAGCTCAGGGGGGAACAATGAGCAGTTCTTC. Protein: CASSSGGNNEQFF.

This sequence joins TRBV30 and TRBJ1-2; D not certain. This CDR3 comprises 13 residues. Germline V gene lookup returns CDR1 GTSNPN and CDR2 SVGIG (reference sequence). V was pared by 1 base and J by 5 bases, with 11 bases between. For the CDR3, the DNA is TGTGCCTGGAGTGAAAACAGCCCATATGGCTACACCTTC. It yields the protein CAWSENSPYGYTF.

As DNA, the CDR3 is TGTGCCAGTCGGTCCGGAGGAGCTAACTATGGCTACACCTTC. This sequence encodes CASRSGGANYGYTF. The rearrangement uses TRBV25-1 and TRBJ1-2, with D unclear. V lost 9 bases and J lost 0, with 14 bases in between. CDR3 length equals 14 residues. Germline CDR1 and CDR2: MGHDK and SYGVNS.

The gene calls are TRBV13 and TRBJ2-7; 8 bases are a match to TRBD1. The germline CDR1 and CDR2 sequences are PRHDT and FYEKMQ (reference sequence). J was trimmed by 3 bases and V by 5 bases; bases with no gene match: 6. The CDR3 is made up of 14 amino acids. CDR3 amino acids: CASSQGQVDYEQYF. CDR3 nucleotides: TGTGCCAGCAGCCAGGGACAGGTAGACTACGAGCAGTACTTC.

The J gene is TRBJ2-2, the V gene TRBV30, with 10 bases that match TRBD1. Per germline, CDR1 GTSNPN and CDR2 SVGIG (reference sequence). The CDR3 sequence is 15 residues long. J gave up 5 bases and V 2 bases, and 5 bases lay outside the gene matches. CDR3 loop: CAWSRDRGFTGELFF. DNA of the CDR3: TGTGCCTGGAGTAGGGACAGGGGATTTACCGGGGAGCTGTTTTTT.

In its sample, this clone was seen once. The genes are TRBV27 and TRBJ2-3; 7 bases agree with TRBD2. The CDR3 has 18 amino acids. Germline CDR1 is MNHEY and CDR2 is SMNVEV (reference sequence). V dropped 5 bases and J dropped 5; count of bases not matched to a gene: 19. The CDR3 region is CASSPTLASGWGGDTQYF. CDR3 coding DNA: TGTGCCAGCAGTCCCACCCTAGCATCCGGGTGGGGGGGAGATACGCAGTATTTT.

This chain connects TRBV19 to TRBJ2-2; D is possibly TRBD1 (6 bases). V shed 6 bases and J shed 4 bases, with 9 bases lying between them. Germline CDR1 reads LNHDA; CDR2 reads SQIVND (reference sequence). The CDR3 is 13 residues long. The CDR3 region is CASRKQGTGELFF. In DNA, the CDR3 is TGTGCCAGTAGGAAACAGGGCACCGGGGAGCTGTTTTTT.

The gene calls are TRBV9 and TRBJ2-1, with D tentatively TRBD1 (5 bases). Germline V gene lookup returns CDR1 SGDLS and CDR2 YYNGEE. Deletions cut 0 bases from V and 8 bases from J, with 9 bases between. This CDR3 comprises 13 residues. CDR3 region: CASSVGREYEQFF. CDR3 DNA sequence: TGTGCCAGCAGCGTAGGCAGGGAATATGAGCAGTTCTTC.

V usage is TRBV10-3 and J usage is TRBJ1-2; D might be TRBD1 (5 bases). Germline CDR1 ENHRY, CDR2 SYGVKD. The CDR3 is 15 amino acids. Trimming took off 7 bases at V and 0 bases at J, with 15 bases between the two ends. For the CDR3, the DNA is TGTGCCATCAAAGTGGGTCAGGGCCCTAACTATGGCTACACCTTC. Residues: CAIKVGQGPNYGYTF.

V and J are TRBV5-6 and TRBJ1-3; 11 positions match TRBD1. Germline V gene data show CDR1 as SGHDT and CDR2 as YYEEEE. V dropped 4 bases and J dropped 8; count of bases not matched to a gene: 14. CDR3 length equals 17 residues. Written as DNA, the CDR3 is TGTGCCAGCAGCGTCCCCGGGGACAGGGGGAATGTAGACACCATATATTTT. Translation: CASSVPGDRGNVDTIYF.

V is TRBV7-2 and J is TRBJ1-3, with TRBD1 matching 7 bases. Germline CDR1 reads SGHTA; CDR2 reads FQGNSA. The V and J ends lost 6 bases and 4 bases, in that order; junction bases with no gene match: 9. CDR3 size: 15 residues. CDR3 sequence (DNA): TGTGCCAGCAGGCTAGAGGCGACAGGGGGAAACACCATATATTTT. The encoded protein is CASRLEATGGNTIYF.

As to this clone: Distinct nucleotide sequences in the sample also encode this CDR3. The chain has TRBV9 and TRBJ2-5, with D tentatively TRBD1 (5 bases). Germline V CDR1 and CDR2: SGDLS, YYNGEE. V was clipped by 0 bases and J by 2 bases, with 8 bases between them. The CDR3 runs 14 residues. The CDR3 sequence is CASSVGQLQETQYF. The CDR3 nucleotides read TGTGCCAGCAGCGTAGGACAGTTACAAGAGACCCAGTACTTC.

The table lists this clone with a few counts. The V call is TRBV7-2, the J call TRBJ2-2, with D perhaps matching TRBD2 (5 bases). Trimming removed 4 bases from V and 1 base from J, with 10 bases in between. The CDR3 runs to 15 residues. Germline V gives CDR1 SGHTA, CDR2 FQGNSA. The CDR3 DNA is TGTGCCAGCAGCTCTGGACTGTTGAACACCGGGGAGCTGTTTTTT. It specifies CASSSGLLNTGELFF. Full variable domain (missing parts from reference TRBV7-2 and TRBJ2-2): GAGVSQSPSNKVTEKGKDVELRCDPISGHTALYWYRQSLGQGLEFLIYFQGNSAPDKSGLPSDRFSAERTGGSVSTLTIQRTQQEDSAVYLCASSSGLLNTGELFFGEGSRLTVL.